Listed below are T cell receptor beta chains from one sample, sequenced in a study of CD8 T cells in ankylosing spondylitis. TCRdb re-derived calls from the 5' RACE reads in MiXCR, one entry per CDR3 protein. The sample has fewer than 550,000 distinct CDR3 sequences; roughly 5% are singletons. Sequencing input: blood, either unsorted or a sorted T cell fraction (not recorded which). The receptor set was obtained from a male donor with ankylosing spondylitis. The CDR3 runs from the conserved cysteine through the conserved F or W. D genes are given only for firm matches. The size field is filled for only some rows; it gives once, few, many or a size class.

CDR3 DNA: TGTGCCAGCAGCCGGGTGGGGGCTGGAGAGACCCAGTACTTC; CDR3 protein: CASSRVGAGETQYF; V gene: TRBV13; CDR3 length: 14; D gene: -; clone size: -; J gene: TRBJ2-5
CDR3 DNA: TGTGCCAGCAGAAAAGGGGGCGCGGGAGTCCGGGATGAGCAGTTCTTC; CDR3 protein: CASRKGGAGVRDEQFF; V gene: TRBV2; CDR3 length: 16; D gene: -; clone size: many; J gene: TRBJ2-1
CDR3 DNA: TGTGCCAGCAGTCCTATGGGGGGACTAGCGGGAGGTAACGAGCAGTACTTC; CDR3 protein: CASSPMGGLAGGNEQYF; V gene: TRBV12-3/TRBV12-4; CDR3 length: 17; D gene: TRBD2; clone size: many; J gene: TRBJ2-7
CDR3 DNA: TGTGCCAGCAGCGCAGGGGGCGTTGGTGAAAAACTGTTTTTT; CDR3 protein: CASSAGGVGEKLFF; V gene: TRBV5-5; CDR3 length: 14; D gene: TRBD1; clone size: many; J gene: TRBJ1-4
CDR3 DNA: TGCGCCAGCAGTTCCGTAGGGGGAGACACTGAAGCTTTCTTT; CDR3 protein: CASSSVGGDTEAFF; V gene: TRBV5-1; CDR3 length: 14; D gene: -; clone size: many; J gene: TRBJ1-1
CDR3 DNA: TGTGCCAGCACAGATACTAAGTACGAGCAGTACTTC; CDR3 protein: CASTDTKYEQYF; V gene: TRBV12-3/TRBV12-4; CDR3 length: 12; D gene: -; clone size: many; J gene: TRBJ2-7
CDR3 DNA: TGCGCCAGCAGCCAACCAGACAGAAATGAAAAACTGTTTTTT; CDR3 protein: CASSQPDRNEKLFF; V gene: TRBV4-1; CDR3 length: 14; D gene: -; clone size: many; J gene: TRBJ1-4
CDR3 DNA: TGTGCCAGCAGCTTCCACTGGAACACTGAAGCTTTCTTT; CDR3 protein: CASSFHWNTEAFF; V gene: TRBV7-2; CDR3 length: 13; D gene: -; clone size: many; J gene: TRBJ1-1
CDR3 DNA: TGTGCCAGCTCACCAAAGGTAGAGACCCAGTACTTC; CDR3 protein: CASSPKVETQYF; V gene: TRBV18; CDR3 length: 12; D gene: -; clone size: many; J gene: TRBJ2-5
CDR3 DNA: TGCAGTGCTAGAGATGGGACACCTCTATACTTC; CDR3 protein: CSARDGTPLYF; V gene: TRBV20-1; CDR3 length: 11; D gene: -; clone size: many; J gene: TRBJ2-7
CDR3 DNA: TGCAGTGCTAGAGCAGTCAGGGGAAGCCCCTACGAGCAGTACTTC; CDR3 protein: CSARAVRGSPYEQYF; V gene: TRBV20-1; CDR3 length: 15; D gene: -; clone size: many; J gene: TRBJ2-7
CDR3 DNA: TGCAGTGCTAGGGGACAGGGGAATCAGCCCCAGCATTTT; CDR3 protein: CSARGQGNQPQHF; V gene: TRBV20-1; CDR3 length: 13; D gene: TRBD1; clone size: many; J gene: TRBJ1-5
CDR3 DNA: TGTGCCACCAGCAGAGCGGCACAGCAGTACTTC; CDR3 protein: CATSRAAQQYF; V gene: TRBV15; CDR3 length: 11; D gene: -; clone size: many; J gene: TRBJ2-7
CDR3 DNA: TGCGCCAGCAGCCAAGGAGAGGGTTTTGTTAGCTATGGCTACACCTTC; CDR3 protein: CASSQGEGFVSYGYTF; V gene: TRBV4-3; CDR3 length: 16; D gene: -; clone size: many; J gene: TRBJ1-2